This TCR beta chain was identified in a study of blood T cell repertoires in COVID-19. Study members were between roughly 18 and 100 years old and lived in 24 US regions. Repertoires were generated with immunoSEQ multiplex PCR, while TCRdb's copy carries only in-frame clones and drops some. The top ten clones hold more than 0.95% of a sample with 300,000 to 400,000 clones, more than 75% of them seen once. The receptor was derived from a woman aged 18-30 years who had recovered from COVID-19. The sequencing input was PBMCs or T cells enriched from blood (not recorded which).

The CDR3 DNA reads as TGTGCCAGCAGTGAAGCCGTGAGTGAAAAACTGTTTTTT. This codes for CASSEAVSEKLFF. The J gene is TRBJ1-4, the V gene TRBV6-1, with D unclear. Trimming took off 0 bases at V and 7 bases at J, with 6 bases between the two ends. CDR1 and CDR2 from the germline V gene are MNHNS and SASEGT. This CDR3 is 13 amino acids long.